The rows below give T cell receptor beta chains drawn from one sample of a study of blood T cell repertoires in COVID-19. Assay used: immunoSEQ multiplex PCR; TCRdb lists only in-frame clones, some missing. Among over 250,000 clones, about 89% were seen once, and the ten largest hold roughly 10%. Specimen: PBMCs or T cells enriched from blood (not recorded which). The origin of the receptors is a man in his forties who had recovered from COVID-19. Each CDR3 is given with its conserved first and last residue. The D gene is left open where the match is weak. Only part of the rows carry a size: once, few, many, or a class if the clone is expanded.

j_call d_call clone_size v_call cdr3_nt cdr3_aa
TRBJ2-3 TRBD2 . TRBV6-8 TGTGCCAGCAGTTGTACTAGCGGGGGCCACGGCACAGATACGCAGTATTTT CASSCTSGGHGTDTQYF
TRBJ2-1 . . TRBV6-5 TGTGCCAGCAGTTTATCCCACGGGGCCTACAATGAGCAGTTCTTC CASSLSHGAYNEQFF
TRBJ2-1 . . TRBV19 TGTGCCAGTAGTATGGGACGGGAGTCCGGCGGTGGTGAGCAGTTCTTC CASSMGRESGGGEQFF
TRBJ2-2 . . TRBV4-3 TGCGCCAGCAGCCTATTCACAGGAGCTCCCGGGGAGCTGTTTTTT CASSLFTGAPGELFF
TRBJ2-3 . . TRBV7-9 TGTGCCAGCATCGGACTCGGGTGGGGAGCAGATACGCAGTATTTT CASIGLGWGADTQYF
TRBJ1-4 . . TRBV27 TGTGCCAGCAGTTTAAGGGGGGGGTCTGGGGAAAAACTGTTTTTT CASSLRGGSGEKLFF
TRBJ2-1 . . TRBV4-3 TGCGCCAGCAGCCAAGGCCTAGCAGACTACGTTGGGCAGTTCTTC CASSQGLADYVGQFF
TRBJ1-1 TRBD1 . TRBV10-3 TGTGCCACCGCAAGGGGACAGGGGGAAGGGAACACTGAAGCTTTCTTT CATARGQGEGNTEAFF
TRBJ1-1 . . TRBV15 TGTGCCACCAGCAGAGGGGAGGGCGGGGTGAACACTGAAGCTTTCTTT CATSRGEGGVNTEAFF
TRBJ1-5 TRBD1 once TRBV6-5 TGTGCGCACAGGGGGGAGCATAGCAATCAGCCCCAGCATTTT CAHRGEHSNQPQHF
TRBJ2-1 TRBD2 . TRBV5-1 TGCGCCAGCAGCCACCCAAATCGGACTAGCGGGAGGGCTGATTTGTTAGGGATATACAATGAGCAGTTCTTC CASSHPNRTSGRADLLGIYNEQFF
TRBJ2-3 . . TRBV5-1 TGCGCCAGCAGTTGGGGGGTACGCACAGATACGCAGTATTTT CASSWGVRTDTQYF
TRBJ1-5 . . TRBV19 TGTGCCAGTAGTATAGATCCCAGTAAGCCCCAGCATTTT CASSIDPSKPQHF
TRBJ2-2 . . TRBV9 TGTGCCAGCAGCGTAGTTGCGGGTGCGAACACCGGGGAGCTGTTTTTT CASSVVAGANTGELFF
TRBJ2-3 TRBD1 . TRBV11-2 TGTGCCAGCAGCTTAGAGATCGGCAGGGGGAAAAAAGATACGCAGTATTTT CASSLEIGRGKKDTQYF
TRBJ2-7 TRBD1 . TRBV7-6 TGTGCCAGCAGCTTAGCGCATGGGACAGGGGGCTACGAGCAGTACTTC CASSLAHGTGGYEQYF
TRBJ2-2 . many TRBV6-1 TGTGCCAGCAGTGAAGCGCTGTCTAGCTTGTTGGCCGGGGAGCTGTTTTTT CASSEALSSLLAGELFF
TRBJ1-2 TRBD1 . TRBV10-2 TGCGCCAGCAGTGAGTGGGGACAGGGGGCGAATGGCTACACCTTC CASSEWGQGANGYTF
TRBJ2-1 TRBD2 . TRBV7-3 TGTGCCAGCTCCCGGGCGGGAGGATCCTACAATGAGCAGTTCTTC CASSRAGGSYNEQFF
TRBJ2-7 . . TRBV27 TGTGCCAGCAGTTACACTAGTTCCTACGAGCAGTACTTC CASSYTSSYEQYF
TRBJ2-3 TRBD1 . TRBV27 TGTGCCAGCAGTCGACCCGGGACAGGTGGCGTTGATACGCAGTATTTT CASSRPGTGGVDTQYF
TRBJ1-6 . few TRBV30 TGTGCCTGGAGTCGGGCCTATAATTCACCCCTCCACTTT CAWSRAYNSPLHF
TRBJ2-7 TRBD2 . TRBV6-5 TGTGCCAGCAGAGGGGAGCTAGCGGGATATGACGAGCAGTACTTC CASRGELAGYDEQYF
TRBJ2-1 TRBD1 once TRBV30 TGTGCCTGGAGTGTACTGGGACAGGGAATACATAATGAGCAGTTCTTC CAWSVLGQGIHNEQFF
TRBJ2-5 TRBD2 . TRBV5-4 TGTGCCAGCAGCTTGGACCTAGCGGGGGGCTTGAAAGAGACCCAGTACTTC CASSLDLAGGLKETQYF
TRBJ1-5 . . TRBV11-2 TGTGCCAGCAGCTTAGATCGGGGAACGAATAGCAATCAGCCCCAGCATTTT CASSLDRGTNSNQPQHF
TRBJ1-5 . . TRBV21-1 TGTGCCAGCAGCAAAGGGGAAACACGGGGGCAGCCCCAGCATTTT CASSKGETRGQPQHF
TRBJ2-1 TRBD2 . TRBV4-2 TGTGCCAGCAGCCAAGTGGTCCGGTCGGCGGGGGGGCGGGATGAGCAGTTCTTC CASSQVVRSAGGRDEQFF
TRBJ1-5 TRBD1 . TRBV5-1 TGCGCCAGCAGCCGCGGGACAGATAGCAATCAGCCCCAGCATTTT CASSRGTDSNQPQHF
TRBJ2-2 . . TRBV5-1 TGCGCCAGCAGCTTGTACTTTCTCGACCCGGGTTCCGGGGAGCTGTTTTTT CASSLYFLDPGSGELFF
TRBJ2-7 . . TRBV7-9 TGTGCCAGCAGCCTACAGGCTACGTACGAGCAGTACTTC CASSLQATYEQYF
TRBJ2-3 . . TRBV4-3 TGCGCCAGCAGCCAAGAACGTCCCTTCTCTAGGCCGGATACGCAGTATTTT CASSQERPFSRPDTQYF
TRBJ2-1 . . TRBV6-2/TRBV6-3 TGTGCCAGCAGCCCGAGAGACCGGGTCCTAGGCTTGTCGCAGTTCTTC CASSPRDRVLGLSQFF
TRBJ2-2 TRBD2 . TRBV7-3 TGTGCCAGCAGTCAATCCGCTCTCGGGGGGACCGGGGAGCTGTTTTTT CASSQSALGGTGELFF
TRBJ1-1 TRBD1 . TRBV9 TGTGCCAGCAGCGTGACAGGGTCGGGAACTGAAGCTTTCTTT CASSVTGSGTEAFF
TRBJ1-5 . . TRBV5-8 TGTGCCAGCAGAGATTGGGGCAGCAATCAGCCCCAGCATTTT CASRDWGSNQPQHF
TRBJ2-1 TRBD2 . TRBV18 TGTGCCAGCTCACCACGGTTTAGCGGGAGTCGGGGAAGCTCCTACAATGAGCAGTTCTTC CASSPRFSGSRGSSYNEQFF
TRBJ1-2 . . TRBV12-3/TRBV12-4 TGTGCCAGCAGTTTGCCCAGGATATATGGCTACACCTTC CASSLPRIYGYTF
TRBJ2-7 . . TRBV7-9 TGTGCCAGCAGCTTAGCGGGGAGCCATCAGTACTTC CASSLAGSHQYF
TRBJ2-7 . many TRBV27 TGTGCCAGCAGTGAGGGGACTCACTACGAGCAGTACTTC CASSEGTHYEQYF
TRBJ2-7 . . TRBV6-5 TGTGCCAGCGGGACTCCGCCGGTCTACGAGCAGTACTTC CASGTPPVYEQYF
TRBJ2-6 TRBD2 . TRBV19 TGTGCCAGTACCCCAGCGGGGTCAGATTACTCTGGGGCCAACGTCCTGACTTTC CASTPAGSDYSGANVLTF
TRBJ2-7 TRBD2 . TRBV28 TGTGCCAGCAGTCCCCGAGGACTAGCTCGTGGCAACGAGCAGTACTTC CASSPRGLARGNEQYF
TRBJ1-1 . . TRBV15 TGTGCCACCAGCAGAGCGATGGACAGTTACACTGAAGCTTTCTTT CATSRAMDSYTEAFF
TRBJ1-2 TRBD1 . TRBV7-8 TGTGCCAGCAGCTTAGAATGGGACAGCTATGGCTACACCTTC CASSLEWDSYGYTF
TRBJ2-7 TRBD2 . TRBV5-8 TGTGCCAGCAGCTTGGTTCGGGGGGTCATCCACGAGCAGTACTTC CASSLVRGVIHEQYF
TRBJ2-5 TRBD2 . TRBV5-5 TGTGCCAGCAGCAAGGGACTAGTCAGGGAGACCCAGTACTTC CASSKGLVRETQYF
TRBJ1-4 TRBD1 . TRBV19 TGTGCCAGTAGTCAGCTGAGGGGGCAAAGTGAAAAACTGTTTTTT CASSQLRGQSEKLFF
TRBJ2-1 TRBD1 . TRBV28 TGTGCCAGCAGTGGGGACAGAACAAAGCAGTTCTTC CASSGDRTKQFF
TRBJ1-1 TRBD1 . TRBV4-1 TGCGCCAGCAGCCAAGACTGGACAGGGGGTATGAGAGCTTTCTTT CASSQDWTGGMRAFF
TRBJ1-5 . . TRBV20-1 TGCAGTGCTAGTCGGCAGGGGATTTACAGTCAGCCCCAGCATTTT CSASRQGIYSQPQHF
TRBJ2-3 . . TRBV6-4 TGTGCCAGCAGTGGGCAGGGAAGTAGCACAGATACGCAGTATTTT CASSGQGSSTDTQYF
TRBJ2-4 . . TRBV5-8 TGTGCCAGCAGCGGGCCACAGGGTCCTCACATTCAGTACTTC CASSGPQGPHIQYF
TRBJ2-3 TRBD2 once TRBV19 TGTGCCAGTAGTGCGGGCGGGGGGGCAATACGGGATACGCAGTATTTT CASSAGGGAIRDTQYF
TRBJ1-5 TRBD1 once TRBV3-1/TRBV3-2 TGTGCCAGCAGCCAAGATTGGGGACAGGCTAATCAGCCCCAGCATTTT CASSQDWGQANQPQHF